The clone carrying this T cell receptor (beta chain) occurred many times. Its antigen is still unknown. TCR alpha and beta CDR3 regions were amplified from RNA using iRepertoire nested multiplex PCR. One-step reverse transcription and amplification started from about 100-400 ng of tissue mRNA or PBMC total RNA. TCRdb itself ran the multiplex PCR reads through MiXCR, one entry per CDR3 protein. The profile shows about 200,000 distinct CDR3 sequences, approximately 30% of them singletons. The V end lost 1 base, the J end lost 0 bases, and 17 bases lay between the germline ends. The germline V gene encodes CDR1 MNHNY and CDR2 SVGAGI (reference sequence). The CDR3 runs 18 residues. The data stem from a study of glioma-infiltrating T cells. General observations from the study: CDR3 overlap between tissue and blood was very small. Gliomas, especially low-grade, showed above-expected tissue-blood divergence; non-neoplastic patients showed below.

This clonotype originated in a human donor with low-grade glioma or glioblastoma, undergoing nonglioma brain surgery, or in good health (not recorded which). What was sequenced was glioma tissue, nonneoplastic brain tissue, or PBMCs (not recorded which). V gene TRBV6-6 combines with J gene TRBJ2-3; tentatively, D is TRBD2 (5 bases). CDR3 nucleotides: TGTGCCAGCAGTTACTGGGGTTATAGCGAAAGTAGCACAGATACGCAGTATTTT. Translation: CASSYWGYSESSTDTQYF.